This TCR beta chain was profiled in a study of shared clonotypes between healthy human individuals. About the research overall: CD4 naive and CD4 memory each took three plates per donor, while CD8 naive took two and CD8 memory one. Study-wide results and limits: Naive subsets generally exceeded memory subsets in estimated richness.

Note on this clone: Its antigen is currently unknown.

Losses at the gene ends were 0 bases for V and 1 base for J; bases not matched to a gene: 8. The CDR3 length is 17 residues. TCRdb's copy holds only in-frame clones and misses some; the assay was immunoSEQ multiplex PCR. In the table there are under 2.5 million clones, 85% to 95% of which are singletons. Everyone who donated was a Caucasian adult who lived in Nashville, Tennessee. The rearrangement links TRBV23-1 to TRBJ2-5, with TRBD1 identical over 7 bases. TRBV23-1 is known as an ORF, though its function is uncertain. Material for sequencing was naive CD4+ T cells from PBMCs. Subset: CD45RA+ positively selected. The receptor was derived from a man aged 18 to 30 in good health. Some clones in this sample may be carry-over from other donors' samples. CDR3 DNA: TGCGCCAGCAGTCAATCGAGCGACAGGGCCATCCAAGAGACCCAGTACTTC. Translation gives CASSQSSDRAIQETQYF.